Listed below are T cell receptor beta chains from one sample, sequenced in a study of CD8 T cells in Susac syndrome. TCRdb re-analysed the immunoSEQ multiplex PCR reads in MiXCR, keeping a single row per CDR3 protein. Of 90,000 to 150,000 distinct CDR3 sequences listed, around 94% were seen once; the top ten hold roughly 0.088%. Sequenced input: CD4+ T cells from PBMCs. The receptor set was obtained from a human donor with multiple sclerosis. The CDR3 runs from the conserved cysteine through the conserved F or W. A D gene is named only where the DNA matches it firmly. Clone size appears in some rows only: once, few, many, or a class for an expanded clone.

>TRBV6-5|15|TRBJ1-4|-|-
CASSQAGPPREKLFF
TGTGCCAGCAGTCAGGCCGGACCTCCTCGTGAAAAACTGTTTTTT
>TRBV29-1|14|TRBJ2-2|TRBD2|-
CSGYSGGNTGELFF
TGCAGCGGGTATAGCGGGGGGAACACCGGGGAGCTGTTTTTT
>TRBV27|17|TRBJ1-2|TRBD1|-
CASALTITGGSNYGYTF
TGTGCCAGCGCTCTTACTATCACAGGGGGCTCCAACTATGGCTACACCTTC
>TRBV20-1|14|TRBJ1-2|TRBD1|-
CSARQGQGGYGYTF
TGCAGTGCTAGACAAGGACAGGGTGGCTATGGCTACACCTTC
>TRBV28|14|TRBJ1-2|-|-
CASNSVGRARGYTF
TGTGCCAGCAATTCGGTTGGCAGGGCTCGCGGCTACACCTTC
>TRBV29-1|16|TRBJ2-3|TRBD1|-
CSVALGGTGFTDTQYF
TGCAGCGTCGCCCTTGGGGGGACAGGGTTCACAGATACGCAGTATTTT
>TRBV5-1|14|TRBJ1-1|TRBD1|-
CASSSQGDGAEAFF
TGCGCCAGCAGCTCACAGGGGGATGGCGCTGAAGCTTTCTTT
>TRBV4-2|15|TRBJ2-7|TRBD1|once
CASSQVEQGAYEQYF
TGTGCCAGCAGCCAAGTCGAGCAGGGGGCCTACGAGCAGTACTTC
>TRBV24-1|12|TRBJ2-3|-|-
CATSDSGGSQYF
TGTGCCACCAGTGATTCCGGCGGGTCGCAGTATTTT
>TRBV7-9|16|TRBJ1-6|TRBD1|-
CASGRRQGVGNSPLHF
TGTGCCAGCGGAAGACGACAGGGGGTGGGTAATTCACCCCTCCACTTT
>TRBV2|15|TRBJ2-2|TRBD1|-
CASSVQGAHTGELFF
TGTGCCAGCAGTGTGCAGGGGGCCCACACCGGGGAGCTGTTTTTT